This entry lists 30 T cell receptor beta chains sequenced from one sample in a study of PD-1 blockade in mismatch repair-deficient tumors. Here immunoSEQ multiplex PCR was the method, and the copy in TCRdb shows in-frame clones only, minus some. The sample shows about 67,000 clones, approximately 80% of them seen only once. Sample: peripheral blood, taken 2 weeks after starting pembrolizumab. The receptors here all came from an adult with mismatch repair-deficient cancer.

V and J are TRBV5-1 and TRBJ2-5; tentatively, D is TRBD1 (5 bases). V gave up 0 bases and J gave up 4 bases, with 16 bases separating them. The CDR3 runs 16 residues. In germline, CDR1 is SGHRS, CDR2 YFSETQ. The CDR3 nucleotides are TGCGCCAGCAGCTTGGGGGTACAAGGGGCCATAGAGACCCAGTACTTC. This encodes CASSLGVQGAIETQYF.

CDR3 in amino acids: CASSLSTNQPQHF. The CDR3 DNA is TGTGCCAGCAGCTTATCCACAAATCAGCCCCAGCATTTT. The genes are TRBV5-5 and TRBJ1-5; D is undetermined. The germline CDR1 and CDR2 sequences are SGHKS and YYEKEE (reference sequence). This CDR3 has 13 residues. V was pared by 2 bases and J by 4 bases, with 7 bases between.

The chain combines TRBV5-1 with TRBJ2-3; the D gene could be TRBD1 or TRBD2 (6 bases each). This CDR3 region has 20 residues. Trimming removed 3 bases at V and 0 bases at J, with 26 bases between. Per germline, CDR1 SGHRS and CDR2 YFSETQ. The CDR3 sequence is CASSSRDGGPPSGSTDTQYF. DNA for the CDR3: TGCGCCAGCAGCTCCCGGGATGGGGGGCCTCCATCTGGTAGCACAGATACGCAGTATTTT.

This chain connects TRBV18 to TRBJ2-3; TRBD2 aligns across 9 bases. Germline V gene lookup returns CDR1 KGHSH and CDR2 LQKENI. This CDR3 is 15 amino acids long. J lost 1 base, V lost 3 bases, and 2 bases had no gene match. In DNA form, the CDR3 reads TGTGCCAGCTCACCTTTAGCGGGAGGCACAGATACGCAGTATTTT. Encoded protein: CASSPLAGGTDTQYF.

This chain uses TRBV4-1 with TRBJ2-7; D uncertain. V lost 3 bases and J lost 5, with 5 bases in between. The CDR3 extends over 11 amino acids. CDR1 MGHRA and CDR2 YSYEKL come from the germline V gene. DNA for the CDR3: TGCGCCAGCAGCCACATCCACGAGCAGTACTTC. This gives the protein CASSHIHEQYF.

CDR3 residues: CASSLFRNHQETQYF. Here the CDR3 DNA reads TGTGCCAGCAGCCTTTTCAGGAACCACCAAGAGACCCAGTACTTC. The chain recombines TRBV11-2 with TRBJ2-5; D is ambiguous. Germline values: CDR1 SGHAT, CDR2 FQNNGV. The CDR3 has 15 amino acids. V lost 5 bases, J lost 0 bases, and 13 bases lay in between. The variable domain in full, with the rest retrieved from reference TRBV11-2 and TRBJ2-5, is EAGVAQSPRYKIIEKRQSVAFWCNPISGHATLYWYQQILGQGPKLLIQFQNNGVVDDSQLPKDRFSAERLKGVDSTLKIQPAKLEDSAVYLCASSLFRNHQETQYFGPGTRLLVL.

This clone was observed a few times. The chain has TRBV25-1 and TRBJ2-5; 9 bases fit TRBD1. This CDR3 has 11 amino acids. Losses at the gene ends were 8 bases for V and 9 bases for J; bases not matched to a gene: 4. CDR1 and CDR2 (germline): MGHDK, SYGVNS. CDR3 region: CASQQGAAQYF. The DNA of the CDR3 is TGTGCCAGCCAACAGGGGGCGGCCCAGTACTTC.

This clone was seen more than once but under ten times. The V gene is TRBV6-5, the J gene TRBJ1-1; TRBD1 matches 7 bases. V lost 4 bases to trimming and J lost 13 bases; unmatched junction nucleotides: 15. Germline V gene sequence: CDR1 MNHEY, CDR2 SVGAGI. CDR3 size: 14 residues. The CDR3 is CASSSSNDRVGGFF. CDR3 in DNA: TGTGCCAGCAGTTCCTCTAATGACAGGGTCGGAGGTTTCTTT.

This chain joins TRBV5-6 and TRBJ2-7; 10 nucleotides align to TRBD2. The CDR3 has 15 amino acids. Germline V gives CDR1 SGHDT, CDR2 YYEEEE. Trimming removed 2 bases from V and 0 bases from J; junction bases left unmatched: 2. The CDR3: CASSLGLAASYEQYF. The CDR3 nucleotides read TGTGCCAGCAGCTTAGGACTAGCGGCCTCCTACGAGCAGTACTTC.

This chain links TRBV4-1 with TRBJ2-2, with D possibly matching TRBD1 (5 bases). Per the germline V gene, CDR1 is MGHRA and CDR2 is YSYEKL. The CDR3 is made up of 14 amino acids. V lost 7 bases to trimming and J lost 6 bases, with 15 bases between them. This chain's CDR3 is CASTTLEGAGELFF. The CDR3 DNA is TGCGCCAGCACCACGCTTGAAGGGGCCGGGGAGCTGTTTTTT.

The chain links TRBV5-5 to TRBJ2-7, with TRBD1 identical over 8 bases. The CDR3 runs to 15 residues. Germline values: CDR1 SGHKS, CDR2 YYEKEE (reference sequence). J gave up 2 bases and V 2 bases, and 6 bases lay outside the gene matches. The CDR3 nucleotides are TGTGCCAGCAGCTTTGCAGGGGGCCCTACCTACGAGCAGTACTTC. It is translated as CASSFAGGPTYEQYF.

The rearrangement joins TRBV9 to TRBJ2-5, with D perhaps TRBD1 or TRBD2 (6 bases each). The J call may be mistaken, given a closer DNA end match to TRBJ2-7. This CDR3 has 15 amino acids. The germline gives CDR1 SGDLS, CDR2 YYNGEE. The CDR3 region is CASTPGWGASYEQYF. In DNA, the CDR3 is TGTGCCAGCACCCCCGGTTGGGGGGCGTCCTACGAGCAGTACTTC.

This rearrangement joins TRBV2 to TRBJ1-1, with no clear D. This CDR3 comprises 13 residues. The V gene lost 6 bases and the J gene lost 2 bases, with 10 bases spanning the gap. Per the germline V gene, CDR1 is SNHLY and CDR2 is FYNNEI. CDR3 nucleotides: TGTGCCAGCAGCCGGACGGGCAACACTGAAGCTTTCTTT. It yields the protein CASSRTGNTEAFF. The full variable domain, rest sourced from reference TRBV2 and TRBJ1-1, is EPEVTQTPSHQVTQMGQEVILRCVPISNHLYFYWYRQILGQKVEFLVSFYNNEISEKSEIFDDQFSVERPDGSNFTLKIRSTKLEDSAMYFCASSRTGNTEAFFGQGTRLTVV.

Worth noting for this clone: The junction departs from germline at one end; a sequencing error may be responsible. The chain has TRBV7-7 and TRBJ2-2; perhaps TRBD2 as D (6 bases). Germline CDR1 is SSHAT and CDR2 is FNYEAQ (reference sequence). There are 15 residues in the CDR3. CDR3 loop: CASSLETGETGELFF. In DNA, the CDR3 is TGTGCTAGCAGCCTCGAGACGGGGGAAACCGGGGAGCTGTTTTTT.

This clone was counted once. The rearrangement links TRBV7-3 to TRBJ2-7; TRBD1 is a possible D gene (5 bases). Germline V gene data show CDR1 as SGHTA and CDR2 as FQGTGA. This CDR3 comprises 14 residues. V dropped 5 bases and J dropped 3 bases, with 14 bases sitting between them. CDR3 coding DNA: TGTGCCAGCAGCCAAGACACAGGTCTCTACGAGCAGTACTTC. Residues: CASSQDTGLYEQYF.

The chain is built from TRBV29-1 and TRBJ2-3; TRBD1 is a possible D gene (5 bases). The V and J ends lost 4 bases and 1 base respectively, with 9 bases between them. CDR1 and CDR2 (germline): SQVTM, ANQGSEA. The CDR3 sequence is 13 residues long. Written as DNA, the CDR3 is TGCAGCGTTGGACCGACAGGCACAGATACGCAGTATTTT. Encoded protein: CSVGPTGTDTQYF.

The V gene is TRBV9, the J gene TRBJ2-7; the D gene is possibly TRBD1 (5 bases). Germline loops: CDR1 SGDLS, CDR2 YYNGEE. The CDR3 is made up of 15 amino acids. Between the trimmed V and J ends, which lost 0 bases and 5 bases, there was a span of 15 bases. This chain's CDR3 is CASSVASGRVDEQYF. The CDR3 bases are TGTGCCAGCAGCGTAGCGTCCGGCAGGGTTGACGAGCAGTACTTC. Filled out from reference TRBV9 and TRBJ2-7, the complete variable domain reads DSGVTQTPKHLITATGQRVTLRCSPRSGDLSVYWYQQSLDQGLQFLIQYYNGEERAKGNILERFSAQQFPDLHSELNLSSLELGDSALYFCASSVASGRVDEQYFGPGTRLTVT.

The chain is built from TRBV19 and TRBJ2-1; 8 bases agree with TRBD1. The V gene end was trimmed by 2 bases and the J gene end by 8 bases; junction bases not matched to a gene: 11. The CDR3 is made up of 16 amino acids. The V gene's germline CDR1 is LNHDA and CDR2 SQIVND (reference sequence). The CDR3 loop reads CASSIPSDRAFDEQFF. The CDR3 DNA reads as TGTGCCAGTAGTATACCCTCGGACAGGGCATTCGATGAGCAGTTCTTC. Full variable domain (outside the CDR3, taken from reference TRBV19 and TRBJ2-1): DGGITQSPKYLFRKEGQNVTLSCEQNLNHDAMYWYRQDPGQGLRLIYYSQIVNDFQKGDIAEGYSVSREKKESFPLTVTSAQKNPTAFYLCASSIPSDRAFDEQFFGPGTRLTVL.

Written as DNA, the CDR3 is TGTGCCAGCAGCCCAGACAGTGAAAAACTGTTTTTT. The encoded protein is CASSPDSEKLFF. The genes are TRBV7-6 and TRBJ1-4; TRBD1 is a possible D gene (5 bases). V shed 5 bases and J shed 7 bases, with 8 bases lying between them. The CDR3 length is 12 residues. Germline values: CDR1 SGHVS, CDR2 FNYEAQ.

Only one count was recorded for this clone. V is TRBV18 and J is TRBJ2-5; 16 bases align to TRBD2. Germline CDR1 KGHSH, CDR2 LQKENI. V was clipped by 3 bases and J by 9 bases; unmatched bases: 10. CDR3 length equals 17 residues. CDR3 sequence reads: CASSPQGTSGRAVSQYF. The CDR3 DNA reads as TGTGCCAGCTCACCGCAAGGGACTAGCGGGAGGGCCGTGTCCCAGTACTTC. The full variable domain, in which reference TRBV18 and TRBJ2-5 provide the parts outside the CDR3, is NAGVMQNPRHLVRRRGQEARLRCSPMKGHSHVYWYRQLPEEGLKFMVYLQKENIIDESGMPKERFSAEFPKEGPSILRIQQVVRGDSAAYFCASSPQGTSGRAVSQYFGPGTRLLVL.

The CDR3 loop reads CASSLDEQYAGPGQFF. The CDR3 nucleotides read TGCGCCAGCAGCTTGGATGAGCAGTACGCAGGCCCCGGGCAGTTCTTC. This chain joins TRBV5-1 and TRBJ2-1; D remains unclear. Germline V gene lookup returns CDR1 SGHRS and CDR2 YFSETQ. This CDR3 is 16 amino acids long. Trimming shortened V by 0 bases and J by 12 bases, and 22 bases separated the two germline ends. Supplemented by reference TRBV5-1 and TRBJ2-1, the full variable domain reads KAGVTQTPRYLIKTRGQQVTLSCSPISGHRSVSWYQQTPGQGLQFLFEYFSETQRNKGNFPGRFSGRQFSNSRSEMNVSTLELGDSALYLCASSLDEQYAGPGQFFGPGTRLTVL.

CDR3: CASSPLSDLRYGYTF. The DNA for the CDR3 is TGTGCCAGCTCACCGCTCAGCGACCTTCGCTATGGCTACACCTTC. J is TRBJ1-2 and V is TRBV18; D not certain. Trimming stripped 3 bases from V and 4 bases from J, with 15 bases between. This CDR3 is 15 amino acids long. Per germline, CDR1 KGHSH and CDR2 LQKENI.

The rearrangement uses TRBV27 and TRBJ2-6; 11 bases fit TRBD1. Per the germline V gene, CDR1 is MNHEY and CDR2 is SMNVEV (reference sequence). The CDR3 totals 17 residues. The trim removed 5 bases at V and 4 bases at J, leaving 7 bases unmatched. CDR3 region: CASSAGTGGSGANVLTF. CDR3 bases: TGTGCCAGCAGTGCCGGGACAGGGGGATCAGGGGCCAACGTCCTGACTTTC.

The V gene is TRBV7-9, the J gene TRBJ2-5; D gene uncertain. Trimming took off 1 base at V and 0 bases at J, with 9 bases between the two ends. The CDR3 runs 15 residues. The germline CDR1 and CDR2 sequences are SEHNR and FQNEAQ (reference sequence). The CDR3 spells CASSLGLEHQETQYF. The CDR3 nucleotides are TGTGCCAGCAGCTTAGGATTAGAACACCAAGAGACCCAGTACTTC.

The table lists this clone with a few counts. This chain joins TRBV7-9 and TRBJ2-3; 8 nucleotides line up with TRBD1. The V segment lost 5 bases and the J segment 6 bases; nucleotides outside the gene matches: 7. The germline gives CDR1 SEHNR, CDR2 FQNEAQ (reference sequence). This CDR3 has 14 amino acids. CDR3 nucleotides: TGTGCCAGCAGCAAGGACAGGGCAGGGGATACGCAGTATTTT. Residues: CASSKDRAGDTQYF.

The rearrangement links TRBV2 to TRBJ1-2; 8 nucleotides align to TRBD1. CDR3 length: 15 amino acids. CDR1 is SNHLY, CDR2 FYNNEI, per germline. V shed 6 bases and J 0 bases; nucleotides not matched to a gene: 6. The CDR3 sequence: CASRTGESPNYGYTF. The CDR3 nucleotides read TGTGCCAGCAGGACAGGGGAGAGTCCTAACTATGGCTACACCTTC.

The CDR3 spells CASSREGLARDNEQFF. CDR3 nucleotides: TGTGCCAGTAGTAGAGAAGGACTAGCGCGGGACAATGAGCAGTTCTTC. The rearrangement joins TRBV19 to TRBJ2-1; 9 nucleotides agree with TRBD2. CDR1 is LNHDA, CDR2 SQIVND, per germline (reference sequence). The CDR3 covers 16 residues. V lost 4 bases and J lost 5; bases outside the gene matches: 9.

This chain joins TRBV4-1 and TRBJ1-5; tentative D call: TRBD1 (6 bases). Germline values: CDR1 MGHRA, CDR2 YSYEKL. Trimming pared 1 base from V and 4 bases from J, leaving 8 bases between. The CDR3 contains 14 residues. CDR3 DNA sequence: TGCGCCAGCAGCCAAGGGACAGAGAATCAGCCCCAGCATTTT. Its translation is CASSQGTENQPQHF.

V gene TRBV5-4 combines with J gene TRBJ1-5, with D uncertain. CDR1 and CDR2 from the germline V gene are SGHNT and YYREEE (reference sequence). The CDR3 contains 13 residues. V dropped 0 bases and J dropped 7 bases, with 8 bases sitting between them. DNA for the CDR3: TGTGCCAGCAGCTTGGATCTCAACCAGCCCCAGCATTTT. It codes for CASSLDLNQPQHF. Full variable domain (outside the CDR3, taken from reference TRBV5-4 and TRBJ1-5): ETGVTQSPTHLIKTRGQQVTLRCSSQSGHNTVSWYQQALGQGPQFIFQYYREEENGRGNFPPRFSGLQFPNYSSELNVNALELDDSALYLCASSLDLNQPQHFGDGTRLSIL.

V is TRBV19 and J is TRBJ2-1; TRBD1 aligns across 10 bases. After removal of 5 bases from V and 7 bases from J, the junction contained 11 bases not matched to a gene. Per the germline V gene, CDR1 is LNHDA and CDR2 is SQIVND (reference sequence). The CDR3 has 16 residues. The CDR3 DNA reads TGTGCCAGTAGTTCCAGGGGGACAGGGGCGGTTAATGAGCAGTTCTTC. Translated, it gives CASSSRGTGAVNEQFF.